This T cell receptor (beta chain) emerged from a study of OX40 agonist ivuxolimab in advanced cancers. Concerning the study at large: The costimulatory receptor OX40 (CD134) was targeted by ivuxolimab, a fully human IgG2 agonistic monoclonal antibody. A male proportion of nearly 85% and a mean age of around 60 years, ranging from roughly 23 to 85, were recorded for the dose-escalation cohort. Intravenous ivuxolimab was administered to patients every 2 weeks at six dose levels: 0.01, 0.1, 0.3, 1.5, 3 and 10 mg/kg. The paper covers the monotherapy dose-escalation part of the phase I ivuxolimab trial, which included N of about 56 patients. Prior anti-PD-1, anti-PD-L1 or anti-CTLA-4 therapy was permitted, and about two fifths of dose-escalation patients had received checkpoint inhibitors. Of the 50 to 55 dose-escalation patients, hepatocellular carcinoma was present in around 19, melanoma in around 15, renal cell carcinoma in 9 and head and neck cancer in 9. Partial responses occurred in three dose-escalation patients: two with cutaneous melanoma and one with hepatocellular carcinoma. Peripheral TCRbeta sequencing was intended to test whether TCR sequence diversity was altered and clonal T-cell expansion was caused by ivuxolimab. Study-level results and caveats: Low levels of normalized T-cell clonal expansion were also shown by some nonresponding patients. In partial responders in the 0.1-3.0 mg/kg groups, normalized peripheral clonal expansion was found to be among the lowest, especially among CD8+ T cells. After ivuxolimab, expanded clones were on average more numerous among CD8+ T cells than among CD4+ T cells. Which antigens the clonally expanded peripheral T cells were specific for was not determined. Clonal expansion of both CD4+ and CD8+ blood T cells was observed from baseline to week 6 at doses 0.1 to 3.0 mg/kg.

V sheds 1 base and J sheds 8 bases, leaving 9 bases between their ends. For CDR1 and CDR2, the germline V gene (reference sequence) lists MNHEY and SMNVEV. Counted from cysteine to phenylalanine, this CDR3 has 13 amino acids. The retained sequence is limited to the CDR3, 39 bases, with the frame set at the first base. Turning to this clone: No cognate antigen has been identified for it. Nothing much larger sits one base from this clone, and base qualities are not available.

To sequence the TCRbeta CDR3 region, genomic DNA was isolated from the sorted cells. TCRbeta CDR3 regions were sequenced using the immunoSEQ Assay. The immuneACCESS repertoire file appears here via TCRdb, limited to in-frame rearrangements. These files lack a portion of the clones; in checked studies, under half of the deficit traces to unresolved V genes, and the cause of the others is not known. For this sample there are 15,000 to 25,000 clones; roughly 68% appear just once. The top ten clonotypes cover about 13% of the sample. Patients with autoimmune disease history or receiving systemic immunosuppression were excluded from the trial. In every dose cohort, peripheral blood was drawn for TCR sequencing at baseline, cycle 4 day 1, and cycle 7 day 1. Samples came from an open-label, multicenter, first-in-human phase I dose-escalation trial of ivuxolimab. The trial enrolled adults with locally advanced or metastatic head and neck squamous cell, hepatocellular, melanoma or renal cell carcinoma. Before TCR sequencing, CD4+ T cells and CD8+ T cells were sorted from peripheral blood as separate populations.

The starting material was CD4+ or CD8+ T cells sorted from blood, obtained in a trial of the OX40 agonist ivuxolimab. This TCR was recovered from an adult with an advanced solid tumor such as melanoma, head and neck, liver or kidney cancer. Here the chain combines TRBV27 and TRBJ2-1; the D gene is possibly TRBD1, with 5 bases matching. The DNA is TGTGCCAGCAGTTTATTAGGGGCAGATGAGCAGTTCTTC. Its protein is CASSLLGADEQFF.